These 27 T cell receptor beta chains came from one sample sequenced in a study of immune evolution from preneoplasia to lung adenocarcinoma. Method: immunoSEQ multiplex PCR; TCRdb's copy keeps in-frame clones and lacks some. The profile covers about 6,000 clones, with 80% to 85% appearing a single time and roughly 2.5% taken by the ten largest. Sequencing was performed on FFPE lung adenocarcinoma in situ tissue. The receptors were gathered from a donor of 70 years or more with lung adenocarcinoma.

The gene calls are TRBV7-2 and TRBJ2-1, with D tentatively TRBD1 (6 bases). From germline, CDR1 is SGHTA and CDR2 FQGNSA. Trimming stripped 5 bases from V and 0 bases from J, with 11 bases between. CDR3 length: 15 residues. CDR3 DNA sequence: TGTGCCAGCAGCCCTAGGACAGACTCCTACAATGAGCAGTTCTTC. The encoded protein is CASSPRTDSYNEQFF.

A few counts support this clone. V gene TRBV18 combines with J gene TRBJ2-1, with 10 bases that match TRBD2. The germline V gene encodes CDR1 KGHSH and CDR2 LQKENI. CDR3 length: 17 residues. V trimming: 0 bases; J trimming: 7 bases; junction bases outside the gene matches: 9. CDR3 sequence (DNA): TGTGCCAGCTCACCACCGTTTCTAGCGGGAGTGACGAATGAGCAGTTCTTC. Amino acids: CASSPPFLAGVTNEQFF.

This clone was recorded only once. As DNA, the CDR3 is TGTGCCAGCGCCCCTGCAGGTGCATATCCCAACGAGCAGTACTTC. It is translated as CASAPAGAYPNEQYF. This rearrangement joins TRBV4-2 to TRBJ2-7; D remains unclear. The germline gives CDR1 LGHNA, CDR2 YNFKEQ. The CDR3 is made up of 15 amino acids. Between the trimmed V and J ends, which lost 8 bases and 5 bases, there was a span of 22 bases.

The rearrangement joins TRBV10-3 to TRBJ2-7; D remains ambiguous. CDR3 length: 12 amino acids. V was shortened by 2 bases and J by 7 bases, with 9 bases between the two germline ends. The germline CDR1 and CDR2 sequences are ENHRY and SYGVKD. CDR3 in DNA: TGTGCCATCAGTGAGCAGCAAGGAGAGCAGTACTTC. It is translated as CAISEQQGEQYF.

V is TRBV6-6 and J is TRBJ2-2; possible D gene TRBD2, 6 bases. CDR1 is MNHNY and CDR2 is SVGAGI in the germline V gene (reference sequence). The CDR3 runs 13 residues. V was cut by 2 bases and J by 6 bases, with 7 bases left in between. The CDR3 region has the DNA TGTGCCAGCAGTTACAGGGACTCCGGGGAGCTGTTTTTT. Its protein product is CASSYRDSGELFF.

This clone has a handful of counts. V is TRBV9 and J is TRBJ1-1, with unresolved D. This CDR3 contains 13 residues. CDR1 is SGDLS, CDR2 YYNGEE, per germline. V shed 3 bases and J shed 4 bases, with 10 bases lying between them. The CDR3 spells CASSGPSSTEAFF. The CDR3 coding sequence is TGTGCCAGCAGCGGACCATCGAGCACTGAAGCTTTCTTT. Filled out from reference TRBV9 and TRBJ1-1, the complete variable domain reads DSGVTQTPKHLITATGQRVTLRCSPRSGDLSVYWYQQSLDQGLQFLIQYYNGEERAKGNILERFSAQQFPDLHSELNLSSLELGDSALYFCASSGPSSTEAFFGQGTRLTVV.

The genes are TRBV29-1 and TRBJ1-2; no firm D call. Trimming left V 4 bases short and J 3 bases short, with 12 bases between. CDR1 and CDR2 from the germline V gene are SQVTM and ANQGSEA. There are 13 residues in the CDR3. The CDR3 loop reads CSVVGVLDYGYTF. The CDR3 DNA reads TGCAGCGTTGTCGGGGTATTAGACTATGGCTACACCTTC.

V and J are TRBV20-1 and TRBJ1-1; D not resolved. V lost 4 bases, J lost 7 bases, and 4 bases lay in between. This CDR3 is 9 amino acids long. CDR1 and CDR2 (germline): DFQATT, SNEGSKA (reference sequence). CDR3 region: CSANREAFF. The CDR3 nucleotides read TGCAGTGCTAATCGTGAAGCTTTCTTT.

This clone was detected once. The chain combines TRBV2 with TRBJ2-7; D might be TRBD1 (5 bases). The germline V gene encodes CDR1 SNHLY and CDR2 FYNNEI. This CDR3 has 12 residues. V was cut by 7 bases and J by 0 bases, with 7 bases left in between. CDR3: CASKGNSYEQYF. The CDR3 nucleotides are TGTGCCAGCAAGGGGAACTCCTACGAGCAGTACTTC.

The chain employs TRBV2 and TRBJ2-1, with 9 bases lining up with TRBD2. The germline CDR1 and CDR2 sequences are SNHLY and FYNNEI. V gave up 6 bases and J gave up 7 bases; unmatched junction bases: 10. This CDR3 has 15 residues. The CDR3 DNA is TGTGCCAGCAGCTTAGCGGGAGTATCGGGGAATGAGCAGTTCTTC. Translation gives CASSLAGVSGNEQFF.

The chain combines TRBV7-8 with TRBJ2-1; the D is unclear. Germline values: CDR1 SGHVS, CDR2 FQNEAQ. The length of the CDR3 is 13 residues. Trimming shortened V by 2 bases and J by 9 bases, and 11 bases separated the two germline ends. In nucleotides, the CDR3 is TGTGCCAGCAGCTTACTAGAGCTGGGTGAGCAGTTCTTC. It yields the protein CASSLLELGEQFF.

This rearrangement joins TRBV10-2 to TRBJ2-7; TRBD2 agrees at 7 bases. The germline V gene has CDR1 WSHSY and CDR2 SAAADI. Trimming took 0 bases from V and 4 from J; bases not matched to a gene: 6. This CDR3 is 15 amino acids long. The DNA for the CDR3 is TGCGCCAGCAGTGAGTCCGCGGGAGCTTCATACGAGCAGTACTTC. It is translated as CASSESAGASYEQYF.

The chain combines TRBV19 with TRBJ2-3; D is ambiguous. The CDR3 consists of 15 residues. In germline, CDR1 is LNHDA, CDR2 SQIVND (reference sequence). The V end was cut by 5 bases, the J end by 0 bases, with 12 bases between. In DNA form, the CDR3 reads TGTGCCAGTAGTCGGAGCGCCCAGAGCACAGATACGCAGTATTTT. This codes for CASSRSAQSTDTQYF. Full variable domain (rest looked up from reference TRBV19 and TRBJ2-3): DGGITQSPKYLFRKEGQNVTLSCEQNLNHDAMYWYRQDPGQGLRLIYYSQIVNDFQKGDIAEGYSVSREKKESFPLTVTSAQKNPTAFYLCASSRSAQSTDTQYFGPGTRLTVL.

This sequence joins TRBV19 and TRBJ2-7, with 8 positions matching TRBD2. The CDR3 has 12 amino acids. The trim removed 6 bases at V and 6 bases at J, leaving 4 bases unmatched. Germline lookup yields CDR1 LNHDA and CDR2 SQIVND (reference sequence). CDR3: CASRDGRGEQYF. The CDR3 DNA reads as TGTGCCAGTAGAGACGGGAGGGGCGAGCAGTACTTC.

The chain uses TRBV4-2 and TRBJ1-1; D call uncertain. Trimming took off 4 bases at V and 5 bases at J, with 5 bases between the two ends. CDR3 length equals 11 residues. Per germline, CDR1 LGHNA and CDR2 YNFKEQ. This chain's CDR3 is CASSRGTEAFF. CDR3 in DNA: TGTGCCAGCAGCCGTGGAACTGAAGCTTTCTTT.

This clone has only a few counts. The chain has TRBV4-1 and TRBJ1-4; 8 nucleotides agree with TRBD1. With 4 bases clipped from V and 5 bases from J, the junction kept 6 bases outside the gene matches. Per the germline V gene, CDR1 is MGHRA and CDR2 is YSYEKL. This CDR3 contains 15 residues. The CDR3 sequence is CASSRPRDRNEKLFF. In nucleotides, the CDR3 is TGCGCCAGCAGCCGGCCCCGGGACAGGAATGAAAAACTGTTTTTT.

CDR3: CASSRGSGLMGEQYF. CDR3 sequence (DNA): TGTGCCAGTAGTAGGGGTTCGGGCCTTATGGGCGAGCAGTACTTC. The chain carries TRBV19 and TRBJ2-7; D is unresolved. The CDR3 spans 15 residues. CDR1 and CDR2 (germline): LNHDA, SQIVND (reference sequence). V lost 4 bases, J lost 6 bases, and 19 bases lay in between.

This clone came up once. This chain's CDR3 is CASSLEGQGSGNTIYF. CDR3 nucleotide sequence: TGCGCCAGCAGCTTGGAGGGCCAAGGCTCTGGAAACACCATATATTTT. V usage is TRBV5-1 and J usage is TRBJ1-3; no clear D. Trimming removed 0 bases at V and 0 bases at J, with 10 bases between. Germline V gene sequence: CDR1 SGHRS, CDR2 YFSETQ. The CDR3 covers 16 residues.

CDR3 in amino acids: CASRSLVGREGADTQYF. DNA of the CDR3: TGTGCCAGCAGGTCACTCGTGGGACGGGAGGGCGCAGATACGCAGTATTTT. The V call is TRBV7-9, the J call TRBJ2-3; 8 bases agree with TRBD2. Germline CDR1 and CDR2: SEHNR and FQNEAQ (reference sequence). The V segment lost 6 bases and the J segment 4 bases; nucleotides outside the gene matches: 15. The length of the CDR3 is 17 residues.

This clone was seen a handful of times. The chain combines TRBV7-2 with TRBJ2-1, with a weak D call TRBD2 (5 bases). Trimming pared 6 bases from V and 4 bases from J, leaving 16 bases between. Germline CDR1 and CDR2: SGHTA and FQGNSA. The CDR3 spans 15 residues. CDR3 DNA sequence: TGTGCCAGCAGTCCTAGTGGGAGAGCGTACAATGAGCAGTTCTTC. This encodes CASSPSGRAYNEQFF.

The rearrangement joins TRBV11-2 to TRBJ1-4; D remains unclear. The V end lost 6 bases, the J end lost 11 bases, and 19 bases lay between the germline ends. CDR1 is SGHAT, CDR2 FQNNGV, per germline. This CDR3 contains 14 residues. This chain's CDR3 is CASRPDGVGGKLFF. The CDR3 nucleotides are TGTGCCAGCAGACCGGACGGCGTAGGTGGGAAACTGTTTTTT.

This clone has a single count. This chain links TRBV6-6 with TRBJ2-7, with TRBD2 matching 7 bases. The V and J ends lost 5 bases and 3 bases, in that order; junction bases with no gene match: 13. The CDR3 spans 16 residues. CDR1 is MNHNY and CDR2 is SVGAGI in the germline V gene (reference sequence). CDR3 loop: CASSLYRTREGYEQYF. As DNA, the CDR3 is TGTGCCAGCAGTCTCTATCGGACTAGGGAGGGCTACGAGCAGTACTTC.

The CDR3 sequence: CASRVTGVGEAFF. Written as DNA, the CDR3 is TGTGCCAGCAGGGTCACAGGGGTAGGTGAAGCTTTCTTT. The V call is TRBV6-1, the J call TRBJ1-1, with TRBD1 matching over 7 bases. This CDR3 is 13 amino acids long. Germline V CDR1 and CDR2: MNHNS, SASEGT. Trimming at V came to 6 bases and at J to 7 bases, leaving 8 bases not matched to a gene.

The chain couples TRBV6-6 to TRBJ1-1, with D possibly being TRBD1 (5 bases). CDR1 is MNHNY and CDR2 is SVGAGI in the germline V gene (reference sequence). V lost 2 bases, J lost 3 bases, and 10 bases lay in between. The CDR3 spans 14 residues. The CDR3 DNA sequence: TGTGCCAGCAGTTACCAGGGTTCTGACACTGAAGCTTTCTTT. Residues: CASSYQGSDTEAFF.

The chain combines TRBV5-5 with TRBJ2-3; 7 nucleotides match TRBD2. This CDR3 is 14 amino acids long. Germline assignment: CDR1 SGHKS and CDR2 YYEKEE (reference sequence). The J segment lost 9 bases and the V segment lost 4 bases, leaving 11 bases of the junction unmatched. Here the CDR3 DNA reads TGTGCCAGCAGCGTGATGGCTCTGGGGGGGACGCAGTATTTT. It codes for CASSVMALGGTQYF.

The chain carries TRBV7-2 and TRBJ2-3, with 7 bases identical to TRBD2. V lost 3 bases and J lost 4; bases outside the gene matches: 7. This CDR3 is 15 amino acids long. The germline CDR1 and CDR2 sequences are SGHTA and FQGNSA. The CDR3 DNA follows: TGTGCCAGCAGCTTTTCGGGGGGAAAGGCAGATACGCAGTATTTT. It yields the protein CASSFSGGKADTQYF. Variable domain in full (rest from reference TRBV7-2 and TRBJ2-3): GAGVSQSPSNKVTEKGKDVELRCDPISGHTALYWYRQSLGQGLEFLIYFQGNSAPDKSGLPSDRFSAERTGGSVSTLTIQRTQQEDSAVYLCASSFSGGKADTQYFGPGTRLTVL.

The chain employs TRBV7-2 and TRBJ2-3; 10 nucleotides agree with TRBD2. J was trimmed by 10 bases and V by 4 bases; bases with no gene match: 2. This CDR3 has 12 amino acids. Germline CDR1 reads SGHTA; CDR2 reads FQGNSA. The CDR3 spells CASSYLAGAQYF. CDR3 coding DNA: TGTGCCAGCAGCTATCTAGCGGGAGCGCAGTATTTT.